The entry that follows covers one T cell receptor beta chain sequence. Its antigen is not known. This sample is drawn from a study of shared clonotypes between healthy human individuals. Study in general: Researchers assigned three CD4 naive, three CD4 memory, two CD8 naive and one CD8 memory plate to each donor.

Deep-level assay runs were performed. Sequenced by immunoSEQ multiplex PCR; TCRdb stores in-frame clones only, minus some. The profile shows about a million clones, approximately 77% of them singletons. CDR3 size: 13 residues. Per the germline V gene, CDR1 is PRHDT and CDR2 is FYEKMQ (reference sequence). Trimming shortened V by 5 bases and J by 3 bases, and 11 bases separated the two germline ends. Recent acute infections and vaccinations were absent in the healthy HIV-negative adult donors. The study, taken as a whole, reports: Naive subsets, compared against memory subsets, generally had larger estimated richness values.

The specimen sequenced was memory CD4+ T cells from PBMCs. Noted subset: CD45RA-negative fraction. The receptor was derived from a man in his late teens or twenties in good health. Some clones in this sample may be carry-over from other donors' samples. This rearrangement joins TRBV13 to TRBJ2-7; TRBD1 or TRBD2 may be the D gene (5 bases each). Here the CDR3 reads CASSIRDVYEQYF. Written as DNA, the CDR3 is TGTGCCAGCAGCATTCGGGACGTCTACGAGCAGTACTTC. The variable domain in full, completed from reference TRBV13 and TRBJ2-7, reads AAGVIQSPRHLIKEKRETATLKCYPIPRHDTVYWYQQGPGQDPQFLISFYEKMQSDKGSIPDRFSAQQFSDYHSELNMSSLELGDSALYFCASSIRDVYEQYFGPGTRLTVT.